This TCR beta chain was retrieved from a study of T cell responses to AZD1222 COVID-19 vaccine. Data came from immunoSEQ multiplex PCR; TCRdb stores just in-frame clones and leaves some out. The profile shows 120,000 or so clones, 80% to 90% of them singletons. With regard to this clone: The antigen is not known.

Study outcomes and limitations: Vaccine-associated CD4 TCRs spanned spike, dominant at 160-218 and 743-854. Clonal diversity was possibly underestimated; the donors were predominantly white British and more often female. When two AZD1222 doses had been given, Spike-specific TCR breadth and depth rose.

Germline CDR1 is SGHDN and CDR2 is FVKESK. Trimming took off 4 bases at V and 1 base at J, with 14 bases between the two ends. The CDR3 is 15 amino acids. The sequencing here drew on peripheral blood, taken on day 0 of AZD1222 vaccination. This sequence originates from an adult in good health. V gene TRBV14 combines with J gene TRBJ2-7; D uncertain. The CDR3 protein is CASSRLQVNSYEQYF. CDR3 in DNA: TGTGCCAGCAGCCGATTACAAGTCAATTCCTACGAGCAGTACTTC.